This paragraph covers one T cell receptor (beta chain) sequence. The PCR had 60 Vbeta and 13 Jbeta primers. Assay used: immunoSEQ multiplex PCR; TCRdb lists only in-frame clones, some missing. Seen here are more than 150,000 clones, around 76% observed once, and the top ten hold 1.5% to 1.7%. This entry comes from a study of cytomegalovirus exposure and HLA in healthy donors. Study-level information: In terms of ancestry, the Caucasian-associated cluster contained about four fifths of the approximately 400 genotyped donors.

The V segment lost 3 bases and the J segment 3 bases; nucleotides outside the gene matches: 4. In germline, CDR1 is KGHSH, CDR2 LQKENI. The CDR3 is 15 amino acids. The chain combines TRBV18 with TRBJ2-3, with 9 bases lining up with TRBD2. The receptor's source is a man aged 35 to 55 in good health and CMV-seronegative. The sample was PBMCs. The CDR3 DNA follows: TGTGCCAGCTCACCGGGACTAGCTAATACAGATACGCAGTATTTT. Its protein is CASSPGLANTDTQYF.